The 17 T cell receptor beta chains given below trace back to one sample, sequenced in a study of T cell repertoires in cytomegalovirus infection. A single record per CDR3 protein comes from TCRdb applying MiXCR to the reads. This sample has about 330,000 distinct CDR3 sequences, with 8% to 10% found just once. Sequencing input: PBMCs. The receptors come from a human donor in good health (CMV status not recorded). Some clones in this sample may be carry-over from other donors' samples.

This clonotype was found many times. The gene calls are TRBV27 and TRBJ2-1, with D perhaps matching TRBD2 (7 bases). This CDR3 is 16 amino acids long. The ends were cut back, 8 bases at V and 0 bases at J, with 17 bases in the middle. Per germline, CDR1 MNHEY and CDR2 SMNVEV (reference sequence). CDR3 sequence (DNA): TGTGCCAGCGCCTTGGCGGGGGCGAGCTCCTACAATGAGCAGTTCTTC. It yields the protein CASALAGASSYNEQFF.

In its sample, this clonotype was seen a few times. This chain links TRBV19 with TRBJ1-1, with D unclear. The V gene lost 6 bases and the J gene lost 6 bases, with 14 bases spanning the gap. This CDR3 comprises 13 residues. Germline V lookup: CDR1 LNHDA, CDR2 SQIVND (reference sequence). The CDR3 sequence: CASSVRATAEAFF. The CDR3 DNA is TGTGCCAGTAGCGTGCGGGCAACTGCTGAAGCTTTCTTT.

This clonotype was recorded at least ten times. This chain joins TRBV7-2 and TRBJ2-1; unclear D gene. The CDR3 totals 14 residues. From germline, CDR1 is SGHTA and CDR2 FQGNSA. Trimming removed 3 bases at V and 5 bases at J, with 11 bases between. CDR3 coding DNA: TGTGCCAGCAGCTTCCTGGGCAGGAACAATGAGCAGTTCTTC. Protein: CASSFLGRNNEQFF.

The chain employs TRBV19 and TRBJ1-2; D possibly corresponds to TRBD1 (6 bases). Trimming cost V 4 bases and J 4 bases, with 28 bases left between them. The CDR3 runs to 19 residues. The V gene's germline CDR1 is LNHDA and CDR2 SQIVND (reference sequence). This chain's CDR3 is CASSTPLRVRQGKGYGYTF. CDR3 nucleotides: TGTGCCAGTAGTACGCCTCTTAGAGTCCGGCAGGGGAAGGGCTATGGCTACACCTTC.

CDR3 nucleotides: TGTGCCAGCAGCTTGGGTAGTTGGGGCAATGAGCAGTTCTTC. It encodes CASSLGSWGNEQFF. The V and J genes are TRBV7-8 and TRBJ2-1, with D uncertain. V was trimmed by 3 bases and J by 6 bases, leaving 12 bases between them. This CDR3 comprises 14 residues. Germline CDR1 reads SGHVS; CDR2 reads FQNEAQ.

This chain uses TRBV12-3 or TRBV12-4 with TRBJ1-5, with a weak D call TRBD1 (5 bases). The CDR3 runs to 15 residues. Trimming pared 5 bases from V and 0 bases from J, leaving 11 bases between. CDR3 DNA sequence: TGTGCCAGCAGTGGAGAGGGGTTTAGCAATCAGCCCCAGCATTTT. Protein: CASSGEGFSNQPQHF.

This clonotype appeared a few times. The chain couples TRBV28 to TRBJ2-7; no reliable D call. Germline V gene data show CDR1 as MDHEN and CDR2 as SYDVKM. This CDR3 has 12 residues. V was cut by 2 bases and J by 6 bases, with 8 bases left in between. The CDR3 sequence is CASSLLPTEQYF. Written as DNA, the CDR3 is TGTGCCAGCAGTTTACTCCCTACCGAGCAGTACTTC. Full variable domain (outside the CDR3, taken from reference TRBV28 and TRBJ2-7): DVKVTQSSRYLVKRTGEKVFLECVQDMDHENMFWYRQDPGLGLRLIYFSYDVKMKEKGDIPEGYSVSREKKERFSLILESASTNQTSMYLCASSLLPTEQYFGPGTRLTVT.

This clonotype was counted ten times or more. The chain links TRBV20-1 to TRBJ1-2; 7 bases line up with TRBD1. J lost 0 bases, V lost 1 base, and 8 bases had no gene match. The CDR3 consists of 16 residues. The germline V gene has CDR1 DFQATT and CDR2 SNEGSKA (reference sequence). The CDR3 bases are TGCAGTGCTAGAGGGAACAGGGGATCTTCTAACTATGGCTACACCTTC. Its translation: CSARGNRGSSNYGYTF.

This clonotype was seen ten or more times. This CDR3 is CASSWLAYEQYF. CDR3 sequence (DNA): TGTGCCAGCAGTTGGCTTGCCTACGAGCAGTACTTC. This sequence joins TRBV6-6 and TRBJ2-7; D gene ambiguous. V lost 4 bases and J 2 bases, leaving 6 bases between the germline ends. CDR3 length: 12 amino acids. The germline gives CDR1 MNHNY, CDR2 SVGAGI (reference sequence).

The DNA for the CDR3 is TGTGCCAGCAGTCGACTAGCGGGGGGGCAAGCCGGGGAGCTGTTTTTT. Its translation is CASSRLAGGQAGELFF. This chain connects TRBV12-3 or TRBV12-4 to TRBJ2-2; 14 bases are shared with TRBD2. V trimming: 5 bases; J trimming: 6 bases; junction bases outside the gene matches: 5. CDR3 size: 16 residues.

Ten or more counts support this clonotype. CDR3 sequence reads: CASSQESGAEAFF. In DNA, the CDR3 is TGTGCCAGCAGCCAAGAGTCCGGAGCTGAAGCTTTCTTT. The V and J genes are TRBV4-2 and TRBJ1-1; D uncertain. Germline V gene data show CDR1 as LGHNA and CDR2 as YNFKEQ. This CDR3 comprises 13 residues. V lost 0 bases to trimming and J lost 6 bases, with 8 bases between them.

V usage is TRBV10-3 and J usage is TRBJ1-1; D unresolved. The CDR3 consists of 15 residues. V shed 11 bases and J shed 1 base, with 20 bases lying between them. The germline gives CDR1 ENHRY, CDR2 SYGVKD. The CDR3 loop is CAARRTDSGNTEAFF. DNA for the CDR3: TGTGCCGCGCGGCGGACGGACTCAGGGAACACTGAAGCTTTCTTT.

This clonotype was seen only a few times. The rearrangement joins TRBV19 to TRBJ2-3; TRBD2 matches 8 bases. In germline, CDR1 is LNHDA, CDR2 SQIVND (reference sequence). The CDR3 spans 15 residues. Trimming removed 2 bases from V and 5 bases from J; junction bases left unmatched: 6. In DNA, the CDR3 is TGTGCCAGTAGTATACCGTCAGCGGGAGAAGATACGCAGTATTTT. It translates to CASSIPSAGEDTQYF.

There are many counts of this clonotype. The chain joins TRBV25-1 to TRBJ2-7, with a tentative D call TRBD1 (5 bases). The CDR3 loop spans 15 amino acids. Germline V gives CDR1 MGHDK, CDR2 SYGVNS. V lost 4 bases and J 5 bases, leaving 18 bases between the germline ends. CDR3 nucleotide sequence: TGTGCCAGCAGTGGAGCATTCGGGCAGGGCCACGAGCAGTACTTC. Translation gives CASSGAFGQGHEQYF.

The rearrangement joins TRBV3-1 to TRBJ1-4; unclear D gene. The CDR3 totals 17 residues. Trimming shortened V by 0 bases and J by 8 bases, and 19 bases separated the two germline ends. CDR1 LGHDT and CDR2 YNNKEL come from the germline V gene (reference sequence). CDR3 DNA sequence: TGTGCCAGCAGCCAAGATTCCCCTTTTACGTCTAGGGAAAAACTGTTTTTT. Its protein is CASSQDSPFTSREKLFF.

This chain uses TRBV11-2 with TRBJ2-5, with D unresolved. This CDR3 comprises 13 residues. Germline lookup yields CDR1 SGHAT and CDR2 FQNNGV. Trimming took off 5 bases at V and 6 bases at J, with 13 bases between the two ends. The CDR3 sequence: CASSGLISKTQYF. CDR3 coding DNA: TGTGCCAGCAGCGGTCTGATCTCAAAGACCCAGTACTTC.

This clonotype was recorded at least ten times. The chain has TRBV7-2 and TRBJ1-5; D is unclear. The CDR3 sequence is 14 residues long. Trimming removed 2 bases at V and 5 bases at J, with 10 bases between. Germline V gives CDR1 SGHTA, CDR2 FQGNSA. Written as DNA, the CDR3 is TGTGCCAGCAGCTTATCTGCGCAAGATCAGCCCCAGCATTTT. Protein: CASSLSAQDQPQHF.